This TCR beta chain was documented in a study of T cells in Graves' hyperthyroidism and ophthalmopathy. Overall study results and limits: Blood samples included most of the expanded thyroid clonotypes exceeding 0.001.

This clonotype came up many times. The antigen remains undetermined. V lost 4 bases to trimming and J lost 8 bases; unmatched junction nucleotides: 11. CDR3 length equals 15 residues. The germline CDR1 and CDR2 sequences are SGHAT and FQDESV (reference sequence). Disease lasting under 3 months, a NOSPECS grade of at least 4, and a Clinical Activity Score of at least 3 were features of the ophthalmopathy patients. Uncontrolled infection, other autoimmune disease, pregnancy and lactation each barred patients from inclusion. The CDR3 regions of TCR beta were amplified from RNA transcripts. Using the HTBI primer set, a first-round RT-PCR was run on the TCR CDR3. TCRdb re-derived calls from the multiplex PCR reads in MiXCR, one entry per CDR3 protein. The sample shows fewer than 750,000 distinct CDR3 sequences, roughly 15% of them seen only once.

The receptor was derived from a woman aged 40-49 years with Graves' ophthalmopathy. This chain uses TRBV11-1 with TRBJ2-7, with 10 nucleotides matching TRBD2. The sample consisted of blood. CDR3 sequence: CASSSFLAGGPQQYF. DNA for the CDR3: TGTGCCAGCAGCTCCTTTTTAGCGGGAGGACCCCAGCAGTACTTC.